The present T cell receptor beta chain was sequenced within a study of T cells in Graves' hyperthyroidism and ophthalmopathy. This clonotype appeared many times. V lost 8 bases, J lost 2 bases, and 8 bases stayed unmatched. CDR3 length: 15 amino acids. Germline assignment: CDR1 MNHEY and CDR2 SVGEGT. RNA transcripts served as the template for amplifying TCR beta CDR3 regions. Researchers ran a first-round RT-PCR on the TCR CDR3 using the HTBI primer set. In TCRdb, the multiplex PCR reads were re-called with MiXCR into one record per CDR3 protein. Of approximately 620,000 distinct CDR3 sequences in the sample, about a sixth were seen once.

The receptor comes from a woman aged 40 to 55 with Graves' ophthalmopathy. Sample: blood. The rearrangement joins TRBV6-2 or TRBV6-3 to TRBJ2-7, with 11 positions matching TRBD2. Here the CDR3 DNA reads TGTGCCAGCCGTACTAGCGGGAGTGGGGCCTACGAGCAGTACTTC. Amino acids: CASRTSGSGAYEQYF.